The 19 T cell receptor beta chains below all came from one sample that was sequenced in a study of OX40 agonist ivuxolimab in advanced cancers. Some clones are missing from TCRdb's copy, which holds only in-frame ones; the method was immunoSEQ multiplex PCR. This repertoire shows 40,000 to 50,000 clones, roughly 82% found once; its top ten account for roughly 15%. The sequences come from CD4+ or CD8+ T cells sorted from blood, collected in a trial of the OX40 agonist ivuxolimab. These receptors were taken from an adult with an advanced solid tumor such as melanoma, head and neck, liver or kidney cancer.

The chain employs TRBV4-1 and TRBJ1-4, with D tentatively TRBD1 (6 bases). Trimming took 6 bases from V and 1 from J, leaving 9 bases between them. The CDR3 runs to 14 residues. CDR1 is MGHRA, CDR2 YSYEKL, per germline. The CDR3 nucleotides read TGCGCCAGCAGTTGGACAGAAACTAATGAAAAACTGTTTTTT. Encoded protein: CASSWTETNEKLFF.

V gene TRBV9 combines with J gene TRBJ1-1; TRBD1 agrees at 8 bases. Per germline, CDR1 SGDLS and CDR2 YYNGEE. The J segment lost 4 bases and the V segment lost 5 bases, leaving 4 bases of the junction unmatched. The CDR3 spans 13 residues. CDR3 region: CASSPDRGTEAFF. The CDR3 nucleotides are TGTGCCAGCAGTCCAGACAGGGGCACTGAAGCTTTCTTT.

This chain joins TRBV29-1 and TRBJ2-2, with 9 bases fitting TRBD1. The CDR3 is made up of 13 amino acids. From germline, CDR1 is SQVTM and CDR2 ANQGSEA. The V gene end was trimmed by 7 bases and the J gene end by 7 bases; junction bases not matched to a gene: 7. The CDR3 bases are TGCAGCGGCCAACAGGGGGCGGGCGGGGAGCTGTTTTTT. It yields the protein CSGQQGAGGELFF.

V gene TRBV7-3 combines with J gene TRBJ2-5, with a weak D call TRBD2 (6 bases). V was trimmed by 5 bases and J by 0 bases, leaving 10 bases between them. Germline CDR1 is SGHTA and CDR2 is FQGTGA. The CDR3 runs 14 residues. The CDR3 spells CASSPGLYQETQYF. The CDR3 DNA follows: TGTGCCAGCAGCCCGGGACTCTACCAAGAGACCCAGTACTTC.

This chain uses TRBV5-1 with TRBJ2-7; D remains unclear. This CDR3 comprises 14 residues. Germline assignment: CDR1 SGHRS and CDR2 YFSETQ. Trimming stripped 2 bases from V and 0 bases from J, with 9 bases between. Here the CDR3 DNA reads TGCGCCAGCAGCTTTGGGTCGGGCTCCTACGAGCAGTACTTC. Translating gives CASSFGSGSYEQYF.

CDR3 DNA sequence: TGTGCCAGCAGCCCCTACCGGGTCTCCTACGAGCAGTACTTC. It is translated as CASSPYRVSYEQYF. The chain is built from TRBV7-6 and TRBJ2-7, with D unresolved. CDR1 is SGHVS, CDR2 FNYEAQ, per germline. Trimming removed 5 bases at V and 0 bases at J, with 11 bases between. The CDR3 is 14 residues long.

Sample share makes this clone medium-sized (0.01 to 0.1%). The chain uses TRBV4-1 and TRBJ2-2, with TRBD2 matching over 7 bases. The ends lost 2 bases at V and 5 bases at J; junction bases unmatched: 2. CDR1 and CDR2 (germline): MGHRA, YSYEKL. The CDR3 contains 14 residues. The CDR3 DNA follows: TGCGCCAGCAGCCAACCTAGCGGAACCGGGGAGCTGTTTTTT. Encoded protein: CASSQPSGTGELFF.

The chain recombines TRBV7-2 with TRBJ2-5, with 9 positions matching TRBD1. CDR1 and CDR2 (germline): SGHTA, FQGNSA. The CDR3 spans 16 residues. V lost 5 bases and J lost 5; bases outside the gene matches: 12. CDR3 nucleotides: TGTGCCAGCAGCACGCACAGGGGGCGTTTTTTTGAGACCCAGTACTTC. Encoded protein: CASSTHRGRFFETQYF.

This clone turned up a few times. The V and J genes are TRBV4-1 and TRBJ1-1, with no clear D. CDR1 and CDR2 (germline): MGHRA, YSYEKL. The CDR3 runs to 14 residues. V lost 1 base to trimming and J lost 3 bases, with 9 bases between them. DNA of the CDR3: TGCGCCAGCAGCCAAGTCACTGGAGACACTGAAGCTTTCTTT. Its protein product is CASSQVTGDTEAFF.

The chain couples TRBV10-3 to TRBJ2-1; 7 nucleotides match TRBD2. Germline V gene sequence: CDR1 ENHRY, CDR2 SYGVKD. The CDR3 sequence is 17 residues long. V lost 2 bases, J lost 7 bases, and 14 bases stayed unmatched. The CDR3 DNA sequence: TGTGCCATCAGTGAGCGGGGGACTACCTCCCTGGGGAATGAGCAGTTCTTC. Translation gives CAISERGTTSLGNEQFF.

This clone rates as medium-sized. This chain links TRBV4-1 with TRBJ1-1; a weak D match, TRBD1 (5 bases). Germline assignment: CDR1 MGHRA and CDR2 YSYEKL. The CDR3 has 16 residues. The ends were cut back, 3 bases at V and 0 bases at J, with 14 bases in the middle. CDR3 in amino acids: CASSHRLGRVNTEAFF. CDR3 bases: TGCGCCAGCAGCCACCGCCTGGGACGGGTGAACACTGAAGCTTTCTTT.

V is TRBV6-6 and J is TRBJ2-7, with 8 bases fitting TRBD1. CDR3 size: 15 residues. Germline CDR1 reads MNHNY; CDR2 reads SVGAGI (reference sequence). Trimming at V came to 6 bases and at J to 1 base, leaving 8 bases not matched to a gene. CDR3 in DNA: TGTGCCAGCAGATTCGGACAGGGCCAGTCCTACGAGCAGTACTTC. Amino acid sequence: CASRFGQGQSYEQYF.

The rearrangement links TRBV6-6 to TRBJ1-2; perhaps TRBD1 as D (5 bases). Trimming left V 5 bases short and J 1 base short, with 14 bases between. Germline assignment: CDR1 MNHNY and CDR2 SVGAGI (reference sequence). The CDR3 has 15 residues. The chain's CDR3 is CASSPRGSSNYGYTF. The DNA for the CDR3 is TGTGCCAGCAGTCCCCGGGGCAGTAGTAACTATGGCTACACCTTC.

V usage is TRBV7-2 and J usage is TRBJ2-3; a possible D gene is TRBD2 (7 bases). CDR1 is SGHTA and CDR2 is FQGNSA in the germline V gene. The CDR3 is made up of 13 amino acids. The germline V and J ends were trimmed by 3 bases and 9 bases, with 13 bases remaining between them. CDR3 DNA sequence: TGTGCCAGCAGCTTTGGGGGGGCGTCGACGCAGTATTTT. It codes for CASSFGGASTQYF. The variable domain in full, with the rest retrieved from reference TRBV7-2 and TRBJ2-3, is GAGVSQSPSNKVTEKGKDVELRCDPISGHTALYWYRQSLGQGLEFLIYFQGNSAPDKSGLPSDRFSAERTGGSVSTLTIQRTQQEDSAVYLCASSFGGASTQYFGPGTRLTVL.

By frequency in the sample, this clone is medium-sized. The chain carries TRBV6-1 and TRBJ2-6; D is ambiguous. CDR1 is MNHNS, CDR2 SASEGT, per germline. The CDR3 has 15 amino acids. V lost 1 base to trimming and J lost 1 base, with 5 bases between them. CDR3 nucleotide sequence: TGTGCCAGCAGTGAAGACGTATCTGGGGCCAACGTCCTGACTTTC. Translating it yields CASSEDVSGANVLTF.

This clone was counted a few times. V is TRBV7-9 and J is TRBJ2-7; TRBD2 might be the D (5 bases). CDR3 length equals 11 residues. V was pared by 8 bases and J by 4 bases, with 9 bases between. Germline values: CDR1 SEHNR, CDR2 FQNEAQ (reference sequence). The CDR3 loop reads CASSGSYEQYF. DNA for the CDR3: TGTGCCAGCTCGGGGTCTTACGAGCAGTACTTC.

CDR3 in amino acids: CASSPTRLNTGELFF. The CDR3, as DNA: TGTGCCAGCAGCCCGACTAGACTTAACACCGGGGAGCTGTTTTTT. The V gene is TRBV7-6, the J gene TRBJ2-2; perhaps TRBD2 as D (6 bases). Germline CDR1 and CDR2: SGHVS and FNYEAQ. Trimming cost V 5 bases and J 2 bases, with 12 bases left between them. This CDR3 is built from 15 residues.

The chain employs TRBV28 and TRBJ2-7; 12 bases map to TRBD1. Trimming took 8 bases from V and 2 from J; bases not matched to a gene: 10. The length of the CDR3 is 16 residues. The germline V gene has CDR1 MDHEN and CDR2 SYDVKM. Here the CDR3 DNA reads TGTGCCAGCCTTCCAGCGGGACAGGGGGCCCCCTACGAGCAGTACTTC. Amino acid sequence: CASLPAGQGAPYEQYF.

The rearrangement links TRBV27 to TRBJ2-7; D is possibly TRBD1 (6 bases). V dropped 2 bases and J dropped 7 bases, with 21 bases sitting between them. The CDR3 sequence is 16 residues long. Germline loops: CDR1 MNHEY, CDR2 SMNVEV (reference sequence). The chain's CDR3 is CASSLLAVQGLGEQYF. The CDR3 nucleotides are TGTGCCAGCAGTTTACTCGCAGTCCAGGGGCTTGGGGAGCAGTACTTC.